A single sample gave rise to the 15 T cell receptor beta chains below, sequenced in a study of T cells in Graves' hyperthyroidism and ophthalmopathy. Amplification of TCR beta CDR3 regions used RNA as the template. A set of HTBI primers served as the primers for a first-round RT-PCR of the TCR CDR3. Via MiXCR, TCRdb re-called the multiplex PCR reads, giving one row per CDR3 protein. This sample has roughly 400,000 distinct CDR3 sequences, with about 14% found just once. Source material: blood. Receptors were obtained from a man aged 50-60 years with Graves' ophthalmopathy.

This clonotype showed up many times. The rearrangement links TRBV24-1 to TRBJ1-1; 10 bases map to TRBD1. The V gene's germline CDR1 is KGHDR and CDR2 SFDVKD. The CDR3 spans 17 residues. The J segment lost 1 base and the V segment lost 3 bases, leaving 7 bases of the junction unmatched. This CDR3 is CATSDPSRDRGNTEAFF. In nucleotides, the CDR3 is TGTGCCACCAGTGATCCGTCCCGGGACAGGGGGAACACTGAAGCTTTCTTT.

The chain has TRBV12-3 or TRBV12-4 and TRBJ1-6; tentatively, D is TRBD1 (5 bases). The CDR3 loop spans 12 amino acids. Trimming left V 8 bases short and J 5 bases short, with 7 bases between. CDR3 loop: CASAGNNSPLHF. CDR3 in DNA: TGTGCCAGCGCAGGGAATAATTCACCCCTCCACTTT.

This clonotype was counted ten times or more. The chain recombines TRBV12-3 or TRBV12-4 with TRBJ2-3; 15 positions agree with TRBD2. V dropped 7 bases and J dropped 1; count of bases not matched to a gene: 12. CDR3 length: 19 residues. The CDR3 nucleotides are TGTGCCAGCATTCTAGACGGACTAGCGGGAGGGCCGGGCACAGATACGCAGTATTTT. Protein: CASILDGLAGGPGTDTQYF.

This clonotype was found many times. The chain employs TRBV7-9 and TRBJ2-7; 8 bases match TRBD1. Germline CDR1 is SEHNR and CDR2 is FQNEAQ (reference sequence). V shed 5 bases, J shed 5 bases, and the junction held 11 bases outside the gene matches. The CDR3 contains 15 residues. The CDR3: CASSHPGQDRNEQYF. As DNA, the CDR3 is TGTGCCAGCAGCCATCCGGGACAGGACAGGAACGAGCAGTACTTC.

This clonotype occurred a few times. The genes are TRBV19 and TRBJ1-2; 9 bases align to TRBD1. J was trimmed by 2 bases and V by 8 bases; bases with no gene match: 6. This CDR3 has 14 amino acids. Germline V gene lookup returns CDR1 LNHDA and CDR2 SQIVND (reference sequence). The CDR3: CASQRDRANYGYTF. The CDR3 DNA is TGTGCCAGTCAACGGGACAGGGCCAACTATGGCTACACCTTC.

The gene calls are TRBV7-9 and TRBJ2-7; maybe TRBD1 (6 bases). Germline CDR1 SEHNR, CDR2 FQNEAQ (reference sequence). Between the trimmed V and J ends, which lost 2 bases and 5 bases, there was a span of 10 bases. The length of the CDR3 is 13 residues. The CDR3 nucleotides read TGTGCCAGCAGCTTAACAGGGATGAACGAGCAGTACTTC. It codes for CASSLTGMNEQYF.

In this sample, this clonotype turned up many times. The chain has TRBV28 and TRBJ2-3; TRBD2 aligns across 7 bases. The V gene end was trimmed by 4 bases and the J gene end by 2 bases; junction bases not matched to a gene: 6. This CDR3 is 15 amino acids long. Germline V lookup: CDR1 MDHEN, CDR2 SYDVKM. The CDR3 coding sequence is TGTGCCAGCAGTTCTAGCGGAGGTTTCACAGATACGCAGTATTTT. Protein sequence: CASSSSGGFTDTQYF.

The chain has TRBV5-1 and TRBJ2-1; possibly TRBD1 or TRBD2 for D (5 bases each). Trimming stripped 2 bases from V and 9 bases from J, with 18 bases between. The CDR3 is made up of 15 amino acids. Germline V gives CDR1 SGHRS, CDR2 YFSETQ. CDR3 amino acids: CASSFRSGLRGEQFF. The CDR3 DNA follows: TGCGCCAGCAGCTTTCGGTCGGGGTTGAGGGGTGAGCAGTTCTTC.

A note on this clonotype: A much larger clone sits a single nucleotide away, making a read error possible. V is TRBV7-9 and J is TRBJ2-1; a weak D match, TRBD2 (5 bases). The germline CDR1 and CDR2 sequences are SEHNR and FQNEAQ (reference sequence). The CDR3 runs 14 residues. The CDR3 region is CASSLEAASNGQFF. CDR3 DNA sequence: TGCGCCAGCAGCTTGGAAGCGGCTTCGAATGGGCAGTTCTTC.

This clonotype was detected many times. The rearrangement links TRBV18 to TRBJ1-1; D possibly corresponds to TRBD1 (5 bases). The germline V gene encodes CDR1 KGHSH and CDR2 LQKENI. The CDR3 totals 17 residues. V lost 3 bases to trimming and J lost 2 bases, with 19 bases between them. The CDR3 sequence: CASSPPITGTVNTEAFF. In DNA, the CDR3 is TGTGCCAGCTCACCGCCCATTACCGGGACGGTTAACACTGAAGCTTTCTTT.

This clonotype has ten or more counts. This chain joins TRBV7-9 and TRBJ2-1, with TRBD2 as a possible D gene (6 bases). In germline, CDR1 is SEHNR, CDR2 FQNEAQ (reference sequence). CDR3 length: 14 residues. With 7 bases removed from V and 7 bases from J, the gap between germline ends came to 17 bases. DNA for the CDR3: TGTGCCAGCATCCCCCCTCTAGCGAGGAATGAGCAGTTCTTC. This codes for CASIPPLARNEQFF.

This clonotype was counted a few times. Given a much more abundant clone one base away, this may be a read error. This chain links TRBV28 with TRBJ2-3, with 11 bases aligning to TRBD2. Looked up from germline, CDR1 is MDHEN and CDR2 is SYDVKM. The CDR3 contains 18 residues. The ends lost 5 bases at V and 1 base at J; junction bases unmatched: 11. As DNA, the CDR3 is TGTGCCAGCAGTCAACCGGGGCTAGCGGGAGGAGGCACAGATACGCAGTATTTT. Translating gives CASSQPGLAGGGTDTQYF.

Ten or more counts support this clonotype. V is TRBV12-3 or TRBV12-4 and J is TRBJ2-5; 8 nucleotides align to TRBD2. The CDR3 extends over 14 amino acids. The V segment lost 3 bases and the J segment 4 bases; nucleotides outside the gene matches: 4. The chain's CDR3 is CASSLSGGTETQYF. The CDR3 DNA reads as TGTGCCAGCAGTTTGTCGGGAGGGACAGAGACCCAGTACTTC.

The V call is TRBV7-2, the J call TRBJ1-4; D may be TRBD1 (6 bases). Germline V gene lookup returns CDR1 SGHTA and CDR2 FQGNSA. V lost 2 bases to trimming and J lost 8 bases, with 9 bases between them. This CDR3 spans 13 amino acids. The CDR3 region has the DNA TGTGCCAGCAGCTTATCAGGGGACGAAAAACTGTTTTTT. Translated, it gives CASSLSGDEKLFF.

This sequence joins TRBV11-1 and TRBJ2-3; D perhaps matches TRBD2 (6 bases). Trimming pared 3 bases from V and 0 bases from J, leaving 13 bases between. In germline, CDR1 is SGHAT, CDR2 FQDESV (reference sequence). The CDR3 is 16 amino acids. The CDR3 spells CASSFYPGTSTDTQYF. The CDR3 coding sequence is TGTGCCAGCAGCTTCTACCCGGGGACTAGCACAGATACGCAGTATTTT.